The T cell receptor (beta chain) described here comes from a study of blood T cell repertoires in COVID-19. The overall study: Nucleic acid was either cDNA or gDNA, and it came from T cells, B-cell-depleted T cells, or PBMCs.

Methods used by the authors: The assay estimated nucleated cells by amplifying reference gene primers. Here immunoSEQ multiplex PCR was the method, and the copy in TCRdb shows in-frame clones only, minus some. That table furnishes V, J and clone size, whereas the DNA furnished D and trimming. The profile shows about 480,000 clones, roughly 90% of them singletons. This clone occurred a few times. The germline V gene has CDR1 MNHEY and CDR2 SMNVEV (reference sequence). CDR3 size: 14 residues. The V end lost 4 bases, the J end lost 4 bases, and 13 bases lay between the germline ends. This chain connects TRBV27 to TRBJ1-1; no clear D gene. Specimen: PBMCs or T cells enriched from blood (not recorded which). The receptor was isolated from a middle-aged woman who had recovered from COVID-19. Here the CDR3 DNA reads TGTGCCAGCAGTTATTTGGGGAGGGTCACTGAAGCTTTCTTT. It yields the protein CASSYLGRVTEAFF.